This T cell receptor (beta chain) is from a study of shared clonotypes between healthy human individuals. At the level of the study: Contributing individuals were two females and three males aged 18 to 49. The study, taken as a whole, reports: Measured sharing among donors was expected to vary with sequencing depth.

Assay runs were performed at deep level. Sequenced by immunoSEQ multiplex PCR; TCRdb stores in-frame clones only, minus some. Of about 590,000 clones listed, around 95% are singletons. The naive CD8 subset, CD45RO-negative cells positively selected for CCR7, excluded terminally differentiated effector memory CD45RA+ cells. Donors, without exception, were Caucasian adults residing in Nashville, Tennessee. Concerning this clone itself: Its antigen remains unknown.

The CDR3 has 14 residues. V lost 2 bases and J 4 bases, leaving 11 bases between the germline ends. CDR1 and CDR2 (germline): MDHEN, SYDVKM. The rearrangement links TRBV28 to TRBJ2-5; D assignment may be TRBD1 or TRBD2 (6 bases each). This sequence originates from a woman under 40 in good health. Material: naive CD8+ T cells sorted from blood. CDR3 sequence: CASSLMGGPETQYF. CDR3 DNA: TGTGCCAGCAGTTTAATGGGGGGCCCAGAGACCCAGTACTTC.